One sample yielded the 24 T cell receptor beta chains listed below, sequenced in a study of identical twins. MiXCR, applied by TCRdb to the 5' RACE reads, yields one record per CDR3 protein. This sample has some 1,700,000 distinct CDR3 sequences, with roughly 35% found just once. Input material: cord blood. All receptors derive from a newborn girl in good health.

V gene TRBV10-3 combines with J gene TRBJ2-1, with 7 bases that match TRBD2. Germline V gene lookup returns CDR1 ENHRY and CDR2 SYGVKD. CDR3 length: 14 residues. The V gene end was trimmed by 8 bases and the J gene end by 3 bases; junction bases not matched to a gene: 7. DNA for the CDR3: TGTGCCATCGGTGCGGCGGGAGACTACAATGAGCAGTTCTTC. This encodes CAIGAAGDYNEQFF.

The chain combines TRBV18 with TRBJ1-2; TRBD1 aligns across 11 bases. Germline CDR1 reads KGHSH; CDR2 reads LQKENI. The V gene end was trimmed by 0 bases and the J gene end by 7 bases; junction bases not matched to a gene: 4. The CDR3 has 15 residues. CDR3 nucleotide sequence: TGTGCCAGCTCACCACCACAAGGACAGGGGGCTGGCTACACCTTC. This gives the protein CASSPPQGQGAGYTF.

The CDR3 sequence: CAIRDRGGVNTEAFF. CDR3 nucleotides: TGTGCCATCAGGGACAGGGGGGGTGTGAACACTGAAGCTTTCTTT. The chain carries TRBV10-3 and TRBJ1-1, with TRBD1 identical over 10 bases. Germline values: CDR1 ENHRY, CDR2 SYGVKD. This CDR3 spans 15 amino acids. J lost 0 bases, V lost 6 bases, and 4 bases had no gene match.

This clonotype was counted between two and nine times. V and J are TRBV6-1 and TRBJ1-1; D gene uncertain. CDR1 is MNHNS, CDR2 SASEGT, per germline. The CDR3 length is 12 residues. V lost 4 bases and J 1 base, leaving 4 bases between the germline ends. CDR3 coding DNA: TGTGCCAGCAGTGCGAAGAACACTGAAGCTTTCTTT. Protein sequence: CASSAKNTEAFF.

Worth noting for this clonotype: One end of the junction does not line up with germline, which may come from a read error. V is TRBV12-3 or TRBV12-4 and J is TRBJ2-3, with TRBD2 matching 10 bases. This CDR3 has 15 amino acids. The CDR3 coding sequence is TGTGCCAGCAGTCTAGCGGGAGTGACTGCAGATATGCAGTATTTT. It yields the protein CASSLAGVTADMQYF.

The CDR3 DNA follows: TGCAGTGCTAGAGATTCGGACAGACTCCCCTACGAGCAGTACTTC. Its protein product is CSARDSDRLPYEQYF. The chain has TRBV20-1 and TRBJ2-7; possibly TRBD1 for D (6 bases). The CDR3 is 15 amino acids. Germline values: CDR1 DFQATT, CDR2 SNEGSKA (reference sequence). The V end was cut by 0 bases, the J end by 2 bases, with 14 bases between.

The CDR3 bases are TGTGCCAGCGTTTCGGGGGGCGCAGGCACCGGGGAGCTGTTTTTT. Amino acids: CASVSGGAGTGELFF. This chain uses TRBV27 with TRBJ2-2; TRBD2 is a possible D gene (7 bases). The germline CDR1 and CDR2 sequences are MNHEY and SMNVEV (reference sequence). V gave up 8 bases and J gave up 4 bases, with 17 bases separating them. The CDR3 runs to 15 residues.

This clonotype was counted a few times. V gene TRBV7-2 combines with J gene TRBJ2-3, with unresolved D. In germline, CDR1 is SGHTA, CDR2 FQGNSA. The CDR3 consists of 15 residues. V lost 1 base and J lost 2, with 10 bases in between. The CDR3 region has the DNA TGTGCCAGCAGCTTAGAAGGGCACAACACAGATACGCAGTATTTT. It translates to CASSLEGHNTDTQYF.

The rearrangement links TRBV29-1 to TRBJ2-1, with 10 bases matching TRBD2. Germline V CDR1 and CDR2: SQVTM, ANQGSEA. The CDR3 length is 15 residues. With V trimmed by 7 bases and J by 6 bases, 12 bases remained unmatched. CDR3 sequence reads: CSAYLLAGKSNEQFF. Written as DNA, the CDR3 is TGCAGCGCCTACCTACTAGCGGGGAAATCCAATGAGCAGTTCTTC.

V gene TRBV6-6 combines with J gene TRBJ1-2; D is uncertain. CDR3 length: 13 amino acids. V was clipped by 8 bases and J by 6 bases, with 16 bases between them. Per germline, CDR1 MNHNY and CDR2 SVGAGI (reference sequence). In DNA, the CDR3 is TGTGCCAGCGAAGATCGAGGGTGGAATGGCTACACCTTC. It translates to CASEDRGWNGYTF.

This chain links TRBV6-1 with TRBJ2-7, with 12 bases identical to TRBD2. V shed 8 bases and J 5 bases; nucleotides not matched to a gene: 7. Germline CDR1 reads MNHNS; CDR2 reads SASEGT. CDR3 length: 14 residues. CDR3 amino acids: CASLPSGRANEQYF. The DNA of the CDR3 is TGTGCCAGCCTCCCTAGCGGGAGGGCCAACGAGCAGTACTTC.

This clonotype was observed a few times. This chain uses TRBV5-1 with TRBJ1-4; TRBD1 is a possible D gene (5 bases). Germline CDR1 reads SGHRS; CDR2 reads YFSETQ. V was pared by 4 bases and J by 6 bases, with 16 bases between. This CDR3 has 15 amino acids. CDR3 nucleotide sequence: TGCGCCAGCAGCAGAACAGGCAGGGCTGATGAAAAACTGTTTTTT. Amino acids: CASSRTGRADEKLFF.

This chain links TRBV2 with TRBJ1-2; D not certain. The V and J ends lost 2 bases and 4 bases respectively, with 8 bases between them. The CDR3 length is 13 residues. The germline V gene has CDR1 SNHLY and CDR2 FYNNEI. CDR3 DNA sequence: TGTGCCAGCAGTGAACAGAACCCCTATGGCTACACCTTC. Protein: CASSEQNPYGYTF.

A few counts support this clonotype. The chain links TRBV20-1 to TRBJ1-2, with 9 nucleotides matching TRBD1. Germline V gene lookup returns CDR1 DFQATT and CDR2 SNEGSKA (reference sequence). V lost 3 bases, J lost 5 bases, and 7 bases stayed unmatched. The CDR3 loop spans 14 amino acids. For the CDR3, the DNA is TGCAGTGCTAGTTCCCTGACAGGGGGTTATGGCTACACCTTC. Translating gives CSASSLTGGYGYTF.

Many counts were recorded for this clonotype. The rearrangement links TRBV6-5 to TRBJ2-3; D is uncertain. CDR3 length: 14 amino acids. The V and J ends lost 3 bases and 3 bases respectively, with 10 bases between them. Per germline, CDR1 MNHEY and CDR2 SVGAGI. In DNA form, the CDR3 reads TGTGCCAGCAGTTATCGGCGTGCTACAGATACGCAGTATTTT. Encoded protein: CASSYRRATDTQYF.

This clonotype was recorded a few times. The chain employs TRBV11-2 and TRBJ1-5; D unresolved. V lost 5 bases and J lost 0, with 29 bases in between. The CDR3 runs to 21 residues. Germline V gene data show CDR1 as SGHAT and CDR2 as FQNNGV. The CDR3 DNA sequence: TGTGCCAGCAGCCCCCATTTCGCCGAACCCTCCGGCCTTTATAGCAATCAGCCCCAGCATTTT. It yields the protein CASSPHFAEPSGLYSNQPQHF.

The chain joins TRBV19 to TRBJ2-1; 11 nucleotides line up with TRBD2. Germline assignment: CDR1 LNHDA and CDR2 SQIVND (reference sequence). V shed 4 bases and J 6 bases; nucleotides not matched to a gene: 5. The CDR3 contains 15 residues. In DNA, the CDR3 is TGTGCCAGTAGTAAACTAGCGGGAGCATTCAATGAGCAGTTCTTC. This gives the protein CASSKLAGAFNEQFF.

The rearrangement uses TRBV6-4 and TRBJ2-5, with D possibly called TRBD1 or TRBD2 (5 bases each). V lost 4 bases and J 5 bases, leaving 11 bases between the germline ends. Germline CDR1 and CDR2: MRHNA and SNTAGT. The CDR3 sequence is 13 residues long. Here the CDR3 reads CASSVVWGETQYF. Written as DNA, the CDR3 is TGTGCCAGCAGTGTCGTTTGGGGGGAGACCCAGTACTTC.

The genes are TRBV5-1 and TRBJ1-6; the match to TRBD1 covers 7 bases. V trimming: 4 bases; J trimming: 7 bases; junction bases outside the gene matches: 8. CDR3 length equals 15 residues. Germline CDR1 and CDR2: SGHRS and YFSETQ. In DNA form, the CDR3 reads TGCGCCAGCAGCGAACAACAGGGGCCGAATTCACCCCTCCACTTT. It specifies CASSEQQGPNSPLHF. Variable domain in full (rest from reference TRBV5-1 and TRBJ1-6): KAGVTQTPRYLIKTRGQQVTLSCSPISGHRSVSWYQQTPGQGLQFLFEYFSETQRNKGNFPGRFSGRQFSNSRSEMNVSTLELGDSALYLCASSEQQGPNSPLHFGNGTRLTVT.

V usage is TRBV29-1 and J usage is TRBJ2-2; 8 bases agree with TRBD1. V lost 6 bases, J lost 2 bases, and 5 bases stayed unmatched. This CDR3 is 14 amino acids long. The V gene's germline CDR1 is SQVTM and CDR2 ANQGSEA. The DNA of the CDR3 is TGCAGCGTACTGACAGGGGTCAACACCGGGGAGCTGTTTTTT. Translation: CSVLTGVNTGELFF.

Comments on this clonotype: Since a much larger clone is just one base distant, this may be a read error. This chain joins TRBV12-3 or TRBV12-4 and TRBJ2-1, with 11 bases identical to TRBD1. V was clipped by 6 bases and J by 2 bases; unmatched bases: 3. The CDR3 contains 15 residues. The CDR3 here is CASRSGQGAYNEQFF. The CDR3 DNA reads as TGTGCCAGCAGATCGGGACAGGGGGCCTACAATGAGCAGTTCTTC.

This clonotype was counted between two and nine times. The rearrangement uses TRBV4-1 and TRBJ2-7, with D possibly matching TRBD1 (6 bases). V was pared by 0 bases and J by 4 bases, with 13 bases between. The CDR3 spans 15 residues. In germline, CDR1 is MGHRA, CDR2 YSYEKL. The CDR3, as DNA: TGCGCCAGCAGCCAAGAAGGGGCTACAGGGTACGAGCAGTACTTC. As protein: CASSQEGATGYEQYF.

The rearrangement uses TRBV25-1 and TRBJ2-1; D ambiguous. V lost 4 bases, J lost 0 bases, and 13 bases lay in between. CDR3 size: 16 residues. Germline lookup yields CDR1 MGHDK and CDR2 SYGVNS. The CDR3 spells CASSGSYKCSYNEQFF. The DNA for the CDR3 is TGTGCCAGCAGTGGGTCTTACAAATGCTCCTACAATGAGCAGTTCTTC.

The chain employs TRBV2 and TRBJ2-3; 12 nucleotides agree with TRBD2. Per germline, CDR1 SNHLY and CDR2 FYNNEI. The CDR3 extends over 17 amino acids. J was trimmed by 2 bases and V by 0 bases; bases with no gene match: 3. The CDR3 coding sequence is TGTGCCAGCAGTGAAGCCCGGACTAGCGGGACCACAGATACGCAGTATTTT. It specifies CASSEARTSGTTDTQYF.